This entry lists 26 T cell receptor beta chains sequenced from one sample in a study of blood T cell repertoires in COVID-19. Profiling relied on immunoSEQ multiplex PCR, and the TCRdb table lists in-frame clones only, not all of them. The sample consists of a few hundred thousand clones, 88% of them appearing once. Sequences were obtained from PBMCs or T cells enriched from blood (not recorded which). These receptors were collected from a woman aged 40 to 49 who had recovered from COVID-19.

V and J are TRBV18 and TRBJ1-1, with a possible D match to TRBD1 (6 bases). Germline CDR1 reads KGHSH; CDR2 reads LQKENI. Trimming removed 1 base from V and 1 base from J, with 16 bases in between. The CDR3 extends over 17 amino acids. CDR3: CASSPQVRGIGNTEAFF. CDR3 DNA: TGTGCCAGCTCACCACAAGTCAGGGGCATAGGGAACACTGAAGCTTTCTTT.

J is TRBJ2-3 and V is TRBV5-1; TRBD1 is a possible D gene (7 bases). The length of the CDR3 is 14 residues. The germline gives CDR1 SGHRS, CDR2 YFSETQ. V was trimmed by 4 bases and J by 0 bases, leaving 9 bases between them. The DNA of the CDR3 is TGCGCCAGCAGCGCGGGACAGAGCACAGATACGCAGTATTTT. Translated: CASSAGQSTDTQYF. Combining the CDR3 with reference TRBV5-1 and TRBJ2-3 gives the whole variable domain KAGVTQTPRYLIKTRGQQVTLSCSPISGHRSVSWYQQTPGQGLQFLFEYFSETQRNKGNFPGRFSGRQFSNSRSEMNVSTLELGDSALYLCASSAGQSTDTQYFGPGTRLTVL.

The gene calls are TRBV5-6 and TRBJ1-6; no definite D call. The germline V gene encodes CDR1 SGHDT and CDR2 YYEEEE. CDR3 length: 13 residues. V lost 0 bases and J lost 8, with 6 bases in between. The CDR3 DNA reads TGTGCCAGCAGCTTGGGAGTCTATTCACCCCTCCACTTT. Translation gives CASSLGVYSPLHF.

The gene calls are TRBV3-1 (or the pseudogene TRBV3-2) and TRBJ1-5; TRBD1 is a possible D gene (6 bases). Germline lookup yields CDR1 LGHDT and CDR2 YNNKEL (reference sequence). The CDR3 is 13 residues long. V lost 2 bases and J 11 bases, leaving 13 bases between the germline ends. The CDR3 region is CASSQYRAGAQHF. The CDR3 DNA sequence: TGTGCCAGCAGCCAATACAGGGCTGGGGCCCAGCATTTT.

The chain is built from TRBV5-1 and TRBJ2-1, with a possible D match to TRBD2 (6 bases). Per germline, CDR1 SGHRS and CDR2 YFSETQ. The CDR3 is 11 residues long. The CDR3 coding sequence is TGCGCGTCTAGCGTGTCCAATGAGCAGTTCTTC. Protein sequence: CASSVSNEQFF.

The CDR3 DNA reads TGTGCCAGCAGCTTAGTTCCAGGGATGGGTCAGCCCCAGCATTTT. This encodes CASSLVPGMGQPQHF. The rearrangement uses TRBV7-2 and TRBJ1-5, with D possibly matching TRBD1 (5 bases). The CDR3 has 15 amino acids. The germline V gene encodes CDR1 SGHTA and CDR2 FQGNSA. Trimming removed 1 base from V and 6 bases from J, with 13 bases in between.

V is TRBV10-1 and J is TRBJ2-1; TRBD2 aligns across 8 bases. V was pared by 5 bases and J by 1 base, with 16 bases of the junction left unmatched. Germline CDR1 WNHNN, CDR2 SYGVQD (reference sequence). This CDR3 has 19 residues. CDR3: CASSSRPVSGAGSYNEQFF. As DNA, the CDR3 is TGCGCCAGCAGTTCCCGGCCGGTTAGCGGGGCGGGGTCCTACAATGAGCAGTTCTTC.

V is TRBV27 and J is TRBJ1-6; 7 positions agree with TRBD1. The trim removed 2 bases at V and 6 bases at J, leaving 1 base unmatched. The germline V gene has CDR1 MNHEY and CDR2 SMNVEV (reference sequence). The CDR3 sequence is 14 residues long. The CDR3 protein is CASSLGDSNSPLHF. The CDR3 DNA is TGTGCCAGCAGTTTAGGGGACAGTAATTCACCCCTCCACTTT.

This rearrangement joins TRBV5-4 to TRBJ1-2; 7 nucleotides line up with TRBD1. The ends lost 5 bases at V and 4 bases at J; junction bases unmatched: 8. Germline loops: CDR1 SGHNT, CDR2 YYREEE (reference sequence). The CDR3 consists of 14 residues. CDR3 region: CASSSSAGGYGYTF. In DNA form, the CDR3 reads TGTGCCAGCAGTTCGTCAGCAGGGGGCTATGGCTACACCTTC.

The chain carries TRBV25-1 and TRBJ1-5; tentatively, D is TRBD1 (5 bases). Trimming took 7 bases from V and 1 from J, leaving 17 bases between them. The germline gives CDR1 MGHDK, CDR2 SYGVNS. CDR3 length: 16 amino acids. CDR3 coding DNA: TGTGCCAGCACAAGAGGGGAGGGAAACAGCAATCAGCCCCAGCATTTT. Residues: CASTRGEGNSNQPQHF.

The chain employs TRBV7-9 and TRBJ2-1; 10 bases line up with TRBD2. The trim removed 4 bases at V and 2 bases at J, leaving 5 bases unmatched. The CDR3 length is 16 residues. The germline V gene encodes CDR1 SEHNR and CDR2 FQNEAQ (reference sequence). CDR3 amino acids: CASSSWTSGPYNEQFF. The CDR3 DNA reads TGTGCCAGCAGCTCCTGGACTAGCGGCCCCTACAATGAGCAGTTCTTC.

The rearrangement uses TRBV7-2 and TRBJ2-3; D gene unclear. The ends were cut back, 0 bases at V and 0 bases at J, with 7 bases in the middle. The CDR3 spans 15 residues. From germline, CDR1 is SGHTA and CDR2 FQGNSA. The CDR3 DNA reads as TGTGCCAGCAGCTTAGCGTCCGGTAGCACAGATACGCAGTATTTT. Protein sequence: CASSLASGSTDTQYF.

The chain uses TRBV7-8 and TRBJ1-1; 9 positions agree with TRBD1. The germline gives CDR1 SGHVS, CDR2 FQNEAQ. V was clipped by 5 bases and J by 1 base; unmatched bases: 8. This CDR3 comprises 16 residues. The CDR3 DNA reads TGTGCCAGCAGCCCCGGGACAGGGAGACCGAACACTGAAGCTTTCTTT. It encodes CASSPGTGRPNTEAFF.

The gene calls are TRBV5-5 and TRBJ1-5; D might be TRBD1 (6 bases). V dropped 4 bases and J dropped 2 bases, with 13 bases sitting between them. The CDR3 spans 15 residues. CDR1 and CDR2 (germline): SGHKS, YYEKEE (reference sequence). Here the CDR3 reads CASSQGILGNQPQHF. DNA for the CDR3: TGTGCCAGCAGCCAGGGGATCTTGGGCAATCAGCCCCAGCATTTT.

This clone came up once. The chain recombines TRBV6-5 with TRBJ2-7; 14 positions match TRBD2. CDR3 length equals 15 residues. Germline V gene sequence: CDR1 MNHEY, CDR2 SVGAGI. The V segment lost 6 bases and the J segment 4 bases; nucleotides outside the gene matches: 5. Here the CDR3 DNA reads TGTGCCAGCAGCCGATGGACTAGCGGGAGGTACGAGCAGTACTTC. This translates into CASSRWTSGRYEQYF.

The gene calls are TRBV4-1 and TRBJ2-2; TRBD2 is a possible D gene (5 bases). This CDR3 is built from 17 residues. The V gene's germline CDR1 is MGHRA and CDR2 YSYEKL. Between the trimmed V and J ends, which lost 4 bases and 0 bases, there was a span of 15 bases. CDR3 in DNA: TGCGCCAGCAGCCTGCCTCGGGGTAGAACGAACACCGGGGAGCTGTTTTTT. Residues: CASSLPRGRTNTGELFF.

V and J are TRBV9 and TRBJ2-3; D might be TRBD2 (6 bases). The germline V gene encodes CDR1 SGDLS and CDR2 YYNGEE. The CDR3 has 15 residues. V lost 3 bases and J 0 bases, leaving 11 bases between the germline ends. The chain's CDR3 is CASSGQGTSTDTQYF. DNA for the CDR3: TGTGCCAGCAGCGGACAAGGGACTAGCACAGATACGCAGTATTTT.

This clone was counted a few times. The rearrangement links TRBV2 to TRBJ2-7; possibly TRBD2 for D (5 bases). Germline V lookup: CDR1 SNHLY, CDR2 FYNNEI. Trimming cost V 7 bases and J 3 bases, with 25 bases left between them. This CDR3 comprises 17 residues. The CDR3 nucleotides are TGTGCCAGCACCCGGGCCGGAGGATTTCTTATTAACTACGAGCAGTACTTC. This sequence encodes CASTRAGGFLINYEQYF.

The chain links TRBV7-2 to TRBJ2-7; 7 nucleotides agree with TRBD1. CDR3 length equals 14 residues. V was pared by 5 bases and J by 4 bases, with 8 bases of the junction left unmatched. Germline V gene lookup returns CDR1 SGHTA and CDR2 FQGNSA. DNA for the CDR3: TGTGCCAGCAGCCAGGACAGGTTCGGGTACGAGCAGTACTTC. Protein product: CASSQDRFGYEQYF.

The table lists this clone with a count of one. V is TRBV4-2 and J is TRBJ2-4, with 8 bases identical to TRBD1. There are 14 residues in the CDR3. The ends lost 0 bases at V and 8 bases at J; junction bases unmatched: 3. Germline CDR1 and CDR2: LGHNA and YNFKEQ. In nucleotides, the CDR3 is TGTGCCAGCAGCCAAGACAGGGGGCTCGACATTCAGTACTTC. It translates to CASSQDRGLDIQYF.

The chain recombines TRBV6-5 with TRBJ1-6; TRBD1 agrees at 8 bases. The ends lost 6 bases at V and 8 bases at J; junction bases unmatched: 0. The CDR3 has 12 amino acids. Germline V gives CDR1 MNHEY, CDR2 SVGAGI. The CDR3 sequence: CASRTGDSPLHF. The CDR3 DNA reads as TGTGCCAGCAGGACAGGGGATTCACCCCTCCACTTT.

The chain is built from TRBV10-3 and TRBJ2-7, with a weak D call TRBD1 (5 bases). Germline CDR1 ENHRY, CDR2 SYGVKD. Between the trimmed V and J ends, which lost 4 bases and 4 bases, there was a span of 8 bases. The CDR3 length is 12 residues. This CDR3 is CAISVGAYEQYF. Written as DNA, the CDR3 is TGTGCCATCAGTGTTGGGGCATACGAGCAGTACTTC.

This clone was counted a single time. V usage is TRBV7-9 and J usage is TRBJ1-1, with D unclear. The V and J ends lost 1 base and 3 bases respectively, with 12 bases between them. CDR1 is SEHNR and CDR2 is FQNEAQ in the germline V gene (reference sequence). This CDR3 spans 15 amino acids. This CDR3 is CASSLEVGVYTEAFF. Written as DNA, the CDR3 is TGTGCCAGCAGCTTAGAAGTCGGGGTGTACACTGAAGCTTTCTTT.

This clone showed up just once. This chain uses TRBV10-3 with TRBJ2-1; 10 nucleotides match TRBD1. Losses at the gene ends were 6 bases for V and 4 bases for J; bases not matched to a gene: 6. The CDR3 consists of 15 residues. Looked up from germline, CDR1 is ENHRY and CDR2 is SYGVKD. The CDR3: CAIREGQGNYNEQFF. In DNA, the CDR3 is TGTGCCATCAGGGAGGGACAGGGGAATTACAATGAGCAGTTCTTC.

The rearrangement uses TRBV25-1 and TRBJ2-1; D is unclear. The ends were cut back, 8 bases at V and 9 bases at J, with 14 bases in the middle. The length of the CDR3 is 12 residues. Germline V gene lookup returns CDR1 MGHDK and CDR2 SYGVNS. CDR3 sequence reads: CASGEDSGEQFF. The CDR3 region has the DNA TGTGCCAGCGGCGAGGATTCGGGTGAGCAGTTCTTC.

The CDR3 DNA follows: TGCGCCAGCAGCGGGCACGACCCGCAGTATGGCTACACCTTC. As protein: CASSGHDPQYGYTF. V and J are TRBV5-1 and TRBJ1-2; D not resolved. V was cut by 4 bases and J by 5 bases, with 15 bases left in between. The CDR3 loop spans 14 amino acids. Germline V lookup: CDR1 SGHRS, CDR2 YFSETQ.